A selection of T cell receptor beta chains follows, all from one sample in a study of blood T cells in healthy people across ages. TCRdb analysed the 5' RACE reads with MiXCR anew, one entry per CDR3 protein. The sample records roughly 800,000 distinct CDR3 sequences, around 24% being singletons. These same data were also listed under a study on T cells of mothers and their children.

The sample was blood. The receptors come from a boy under 18 in good health. Each CDR3 is given with its conserved first and last residue. The D gene is left open where the match is weak. Rows may omit the clone size; those that give it use once, few, many or a size class.

v_gene	abundance	d_gene	j_gene	CDR3aa	CDR3nt
TRBV4-2	few	.	TRBJ2-2	CASSQVGGPGELFF	TGTGCCAGCAGCCAAGTGGGGGGCCCTGGGGAGCTGTTTTTT
TRBV7-9	.	.	TRBJ2-5	CASNPRGGEETQYF	TGTGCCAGCAATCCCAGAGGGGGGGAAGAGACCCAGTACTTC
TRBV20-1	few	TRBD2	TRBJ2-1	CSATGLAVLSSYNERFF	TGCAGTGCCACGGGACTAGCGGTTCTGAGCTCCTACAATGAGCGGTTCTTC
TRBV5-1	many	TRBD1	TRBJ2-7	CASSFRDRGSYEQYF	TGTGCCAGCAGCTTCAGGGACAGGGGATCCTACGAGCAGTACTTC
TRBV6-5	.	.	TRBJ2-6	CASSYSLLSGANVLTF	TGTGCCAGCAGTTACTCGTTGCTTTCTGGGGCCAACGTCCTGACTTTC
TRBV7-9	few	.	TRBJ2-1	CASARGDWVYNEQFF	TGTGCCAGCGCGAGGGGGGACTGGGTTTACAATGAGCAGTTCTTC
TRBV6-1	.	TRBD1	TRBJ2-2	CASGRQGTLIMNTGELFF	TGTGCCAGCGGACGACAGGGAACTCTAATAATGAACACCGGGGAGCTGTTTTTT
TRBV5-1	.	.	TRBJ2-3	CASSLARDSSDTQYF	TGCGCCAGCAGCTTGGCACGGGACTCCTCAGATACGCAGTATTTT
TRBV6-1	many	.	TRBJ2-6	CASRPSGANVLTF	TGTGCCAGCAGACCCTCTGGGGCCAACGTCCTGACTTTC
TRBV2	.	.	TRBJ2-7	CASSEGPTVGEQYF	TGTGCCAGCAGTGAAGGCCCTACCGTAGGGGAGCAGTACTTC
TRBV20-1	few	.	TRBJ2-5	CSARDSGGQGQETQYF	TGCAGTGCTCGAGACTCCGGGGGTCAGGGCCAAGAGACCCAGTACTTC
TRBV28	.	.	TRBJ2-1	CASLPTRGASYNEQFF	TGTGCCAGCCTCCCTACCCGGGGCGCCTCCTACAATGAGCAGTTCTTC
TRBV6-1	.	TRBD2	TRBJ2-1	CAGSAGGANNGQFF	TGTGCCGGCAGTGCCGGGGGGGCCAACAATGGGCAGTTCTTC
TRBV11-2	many	.	TRBJ1-1	CASSPDRGTEAFF	TGTGCCAGCAGCCCCGACCGTGGCACTGAAGCTTTCTTT
TRBV15	.	TRBD1	TRBJ2-1	CATSRDRGDNEQFF	TGTGCCACCAGTCGGGACAGGGGGGACAATGAGCAGTTCTTC
TRBV7-9	.	TRBD1	TRBJ2-7	CASSLRTGDLGEQYF	TGTGCCAGCAGCTTGAGGACAGGGGATCTGGGCGAGCAGTACTTC
TRBV5-5	few	TRBD1	TRBJ2-5	CASSLPGTGGPETQYF	TGTGCCAGCAGCTTGCCCGGGACAGGGGGGCCAGAGACCCAGTACTTC
TRBV12-3/TRBV12-4	.	.	TRBJ2-3	CASSSDKDTQYF	TGTGCCAGCAGTTCGGACAAAGATACGCAGTATTTT
TRBV7-2	many	.	TRBJ2-7	CASSLAGYYEQYF	TGTGCCAGCAGCTTAGCGGGTTACTACGAGCAGTACTTC
TRBV7-9	.	.	TRBJ1-5	CASSVGPDSPQHF	TGTGCCAGCAGCGTAGGCCCAGACAGCCCCCAGCATTTT
TRBV9	.	.	TRBJ2-2	CASSHLGGAGTGELFF	TGTGCCAGCAGCCACCTGGGGGGGGCAGGAACCGGGGAGCTGTTTTTT
TRBV3-1	.	.	TRBJ1-2	CASSRARRVWDGYTF	TGTGCCAGCAGCCGAGCCCGGAGGGTTTGGGATGGCTACACCTTC
TRBV10-3	few	.	TRBJ2-3	CAIKADPTDTQYF	TGTGCCATCAAGGCGGATCCCACAGATACGCAGTATTTT
TRBV15	.	.	TRBJ2-7	CATSRAAGEQHF	TGTGCCACCAGCAGAGCCGCAGGAGAGCAGCACTTC
TRBV13	few	.	TRBJ2-2	CASSRPDSPGELFF	TGTGCCAGCAGCCGCCCGGACTCCCCCGGGGAGCTGTTTTTT
TRBV7-9	many	TRBD1	TRBJ1-5	CASSLGGQGNQPQHF	TGTGCCAGCAGCTTAGGGGGACAGGGGAATCAGCCCCAGCATTTT
TRBV12-3/TRBV12-4	.	.	TRBJ2-7	CASSLRGAYYEQYF	TGTGCCAGCAGTTTACGAGGAGCTTACTACGAGCAGTACTTC
TRBV2	few	.	TRBJ1-3	CASSEESSGNTIYF	TGTGCCAGCAGTGAGGAGAGCTCTGGAAACACCATATATTTT
TRBV20-1	few	.	TRBJ2-6	CSARVVHSGANVLTF	TGCAGTGCTAGAGTGGTCCACTCTGGGGCCAACGTCCTGACTTTC
TRBV5-1	few	TRBD2	TRBJ2-3	CASSSGLAAGDTQYF	TGCGCCAGCAGCTCCGGACTAGCGGCGGGAGATACGCAGTATTTT
TRBV20-1	.	.	TRBJ2-4	CSARDSTGPQNIQYF	TGCAGTGCTAGAGATTCCACAGGTCCCCAAAACATTCAGTACTTC
TRBV14	.	TRBD1	TRBJ2-7	CASSRGTGIYEQYF	TGTGCCAGCAGCCGGGGGACAGGGATTTACGAGCAGTACTTC
TRBV24-1	.	.	TRBJ1-1	CATSDGSGAFF	TGTGCCACCTCCGATGGGTCGGGCGCTTTCTTT
TRBV3-1	few	.	TRBJ2-2	CASSLGTLGTGELFF	TGTGCCAGCAGCCTCGGGACCCTCGGCACCGGGGAGCTGTTTTTT
TRBV6-6	.	.	TRBJ1-5	CASTYMGEGQPQHF	TGTGCCAGCACCTACATGGGGGAGGGTCAGCCCCAGCATTTT
TRBV29-1	.	.	TRBJ2-7	CSVSRDAYEQYF	TGCAGCGTATCTAGGGATGCCTACGAGCAGTACTTC